Below are 21 T cell receptor beta chains sequenced from a single sample in a study of T cells after yellow fever vaccination. From the 5' RACE reads, TCRdb called clonotypes with MiXCR, one entry per CDR3 protein. The repertoire holds around 25,000 distinct CDR3 sequences, with over 3.5% as singletons. This specimen consisted of PBMCs, either bulk or a sorted T-cell subset (CD4+, CD8+, memory, or dextramer-sorted; not recorded which), obtained on the day of the yellow fever booster vaccination. Receptors originate from a man aged 18 to 29 who received the YFV17D yellow fever vaccine.

This clonotype was found many times. This chain uses TRBV7-3 with TRBJ2-3, with 9 positions matching TRBD1. The CDR3 sequence is 15 residues long. Germline lookup yields CDR1 SGHTA and CDR2 FQGTGA. Germline trimming cut 4 bases from V and 2 bases from J; bases unmatched to any gene: 4. CDR3: CASSSGQGYTDTQYF. CDR3 coding DNA: TGTGCCAGCAGCTCGGGACAGGGATACACAGATACGCAGTATTTT. Drawing the rest from reference TRBV7-3 and TRBJ2-3, the complete variable domain is GAGVSQTPSNKVTEKGKYVELRCDPISGHTALYWYRQSLGQGPEFLIYFQGTGAADDSGLPNDRFFAVRPEGSVSTLKIQRTERGDSAVYLCASSSGQGYTDTQYFGPGTRLTVL.

This clonotype was detected ten times or more. The CDR3 loop reads CASSIPSTLTGELFF. The DNA of the CDR3 is TGTGCCAGCAGCATACCTAGTACTTTGACCGGGGAGCTGTTTTTT. The genes are TRBV5-6 and TRBJ2-2, with D unresolved. Looked up from germline, CDR1 is SGHDT and CDR2 is YYEEEE. The CDR3 has 15 amino acids. Trimming removed 4 bases from V and 5 bases from J, with 15 bases in between.

This clonotype has a handful of counts. V gene TRBV7-9 combines with J gene TRBJ1-4; D is undetermined. V was cut by 1 base and J by 0 bases, with 3 bases left in between. The germline V gene encodes CDR1 SEHNR and CDR2 FQNEAQ (reference sequence). The length of the CDR3 is 14 residues. The CDR3 DNA is TGTGCCAGCAGCTTAGTTTCAACTAATGAAAAACTGTTTTTT. Residues: CASSLVSTNEKLFF.

This clonotype was seen at least ten times. The chain uses TRBV5-1 and TRBJ2-7, with D possibly matching TRBD1 (6 bases). The CDR3 is 14 amino acids. Germline CDR1 SGHRS, CDR2 YFSETQ. Trimming left V 0 bases short and J 5 bases short, with 12 bases between. CDR3 nucleotides: TGCGCCAGCAGCTTGGGTGACAGGATCCACGAGCAGTACTTC. It specifies CASSLGDRIHEQYF.

This clonotype was counted at least ten times. The genes are TRBV2 and TRBJ1-1; D remains unclear. The CDR3 contains 15 residues. Deletions cut 4 bases from V and 1 base from J, with 13 bases between. CDR1 is SNHLY, CDR2 FYNNEI, per germline. The CDR3 loop reads CASSVRKGTNTEAFF. The CDR3 DNA sequence: TGTGCCAGCAGTGTACGAAAAGGAACGAACACTGAAGCTTTCTTT.

This clonotype appeared many times. This rearrangement joins TRBV4-1 to TRBJ2-3, with D perhaps being TRBD1 or TRBD2 (6 bases each). Germline V gene data show CDR1 as MGHRA and CDR2 as YSYEKL. V gave up 0 bases and J gave up 5 bases, with 12 bases separating them. The CDR3 is 15 amino acids. The CDR3 loop reads CASSQDGGGGDTQYF. The CDR3 bases are TGCGCCAGCAGCCAAGATGGAGGGGGAGGAGATACGCAGTATTTT.

This clonotype was observed many times. The genes are TRBV6-1 and TRBJ2-5; 7 positions agree with TRBD1. The CDR3 consists of 14 residues. The germline V gene encodes CDR1 MNHNS and CDR2 SASEGT. The junction had 11 bases not matched to a gene; V was cut back by 6 bases and J by 7 bases. The CDR3 loop reads CASRRQGIGGTQYF. The CDR3 DNA reads as TGTGCCAGCAGACGACAGGGAATAGGTGGGACCCAGTACTTC.

This clonotype was detected ten times or more. The chain carries TRBV4-3 and TRBJ1-1; 8 bases are shared with TRBD1. Per the germline V gene, CDR1 is LGHNA and CDR2 is YSLEER. The CDR3 length is 16 residues. The J segment lost 3 bases and the V segment lost 0 bases, leaving 6 bases of the junction unmatched. CDR3 DNA: TGCGCCAGCAGCCAAGAGGTTCAGGGGGCGTACACTGAAGCTTTCTTT. This translates into CASSQEVQGAYTEAFF.

This clonotype occurred many times. This chain connects TRBV6-2 or TRBV6-3 to TRBJ2-1, with TRBD2 matching over 7 bases. Per the germline V gene, CDR1 is MNHEY and CDR2 is SVGEGT. J lost 9 bases, V lost 8 bases, and 10 bases had no gene match. The CDR3 runs 13 residues. CDR3 protein: CASAKSGGSEQFF. The CDR3 bases are TGTGCCAGCGCGAAGTCCGGGGGGTCTGAGCAGTTCTTC.

This clonotype appeared many times. V gene TRBV5-1 combines with J gene TRBJ2-3; D is perhaps TRBD2 (5 bases). The length of the CDR3 is 14 residues. The germline V gene encodes CDR1 SGHRS and CDR2 YFSETQ. Trimming stripped 0 bases from V and 5 bases from J, with 10 bases between. CDR3 protein: CASSLAAGGDTQYF. Here the CDR3 DNA reads TGCGCCAGCAGCTTGGCGGCGGGCGGAGATACGCAGTATTTT.

This clonotype has a count of ten or more. The chain employs TRBV20-1 and TRBJ2-5; TRBD2 agrees at 15 bases. The junction had 7 bases not matched to a gene; V was cut back by 6 bases and J by 2 bases. Germline V lookup: CDR1 DFQATT, CDR2 SNEGSKA (reference sequence). There are 16 residues in the CDR3. The CDR3 loop is CSAMGLAGGSQETQYF. The CDR3 DNA follows: TGCAGTGCCATGGGACTAGCGGGGGGATCACAAGAGACCCAGTACTTC.

This clonotype was recorded at least ten times. The chain joins TRBV7-3 to TRBJ2-1; D may match TRBD1 or TRBD2 (5 bases each). V was pared by 5 bases and J by 5 bases, with 16 bases between. CDR3 length equals 15 residues. Germline V gene data show CDR1 as SGHTA and CDR2 as FQGTGA. The CDR3 reads CASSELPGANNEQFF. The CDR3 region has the DNA TGTGCCAGCAGCGAACTCCCCGGGGCAAACAATGAGCAGTTCTTC. The full variable domain, in which reference TRBV7-3 and TRBJ2-1 provide the parts outside the CDR3, is GAGVSQTPSNKVTEKGKYVELRCDPISGHTALYWYRQSLGQGPEFLIYFQGTGAADDSGLPNDRFFAVRPEGSVSTLKIQRTERGDSAVYLCASSELPGANNEQFFGPGTRLTVL.

This clonotype was detected ten times or more. The chain employs TRBV7-8 and TRBJ1-1; 10 bases agree with TRBD1. Trimming took 2 bases from V and 4 from J; bases not matched to a gene: 7. The CDR3 consists of 16 residues. Germline CDR1 reads SGHVS; CDR2 reads FQNEAQ. CDR3: CASSLKRDRGRTEAFF. The CDR3 bases are TGTGCCAGCAGCTTAAAGAGGGACAGGGGACGCACTGAAGCTTTCTTT.

This clonotype was seen repeatedly, ten times or more. CDR3 bases: TGCGCCAGCAGCGCGGACGGATTTTCTAACTATGGCTACACCTTC. Protein sequence: CASSADGFSNYGYTF. The chain combines TRBV5-1 with TRBJ1-2; D not resolved. CDR1 is SGHRS and CDR2 is YFSETQ in the germline V gene. Trimming removed 4 bases from V and 0 bases from J, with 13 bases in between. The CDR3 is 15 amino acids.

This clonotype was seen many times. The rearrangement joins TRBV18 to TRBJ2-1; TRBD2 agrees at 10 bases. Looked up from germline, CDR1 is KGHSH and CDR2 is LQKENI. The length of the CDR3 is 16 residues. The J segment lost 1 base and the V segment lost 8 bases, leaving 8 bases of the junction unmatched. CDR3 residues: CASRHLAGESYNEQFF. The DNA for the CDR3 is TGTGCCAGCCGACATCTAGCGGGGGAGTCCTACAATGAGCAGTTCTTC.

This clonotype was counted at least ten times. This chain uses TRBV6-4 with TRBJ2-1; 12 nucleotides align to TRBD2. CDR1 and CDR2 (germline): MRHNA, SNTAGT. With V trimmed by 3 bases and J by 5 bases, 5 bases remained unmatched. This CDR3 is 16 amino acids long. CDR3 region: CASSESSGGANNEQFF. The CDR3, as DNA: TGTGCCAGCAGTGAATCTAGCGGGGGGGCAAACAATGAGCAGTTCTTC.

Ten or more counts support this clonotype. V gene TRBV4-3 combines with J gene TRBJ2-6, with D perhaps TRBD1 or TRBD2 (5 bases each). This CDR3 has 18 amino acids. Germline-derived CDR1 and CDR2 are LGHNA and YSLEER. V lost 0 bases to trimming and J lost 0 bases, with 12 bases between them. Here the CDR3 reads CASSQDQKGPSGANVLTF. CDR3 sequence (DNA): TGCGCCAGCAGCCAAGATCAGAAGGGACCCTCTGGGGCCAACGTCCTGACTTTC.

This clonotype is categorized as medium-sized. The chain uses TRBV6-5 and TRBJ2-7; TRBD1 or TRBD2 may be the D gene (5 bases each). V shed 10 bases and J shed 6 bases, with 19 bases lying between them. Germline V CDR1 and CDR2: MNHEY, SVGAGI. CDR3 length: 13 amino acids. The CDR3 coding sequence is TGTGCCACTAGCCGGGACGGATTGGGCGAGCAGTACGTC. It yields the protein CATSRDGLGEQYV.

This clonotype was detected many times. The chain combines TRBV6-5 with TRBJ2-3; no clear D gene. The length of the CDR3 is 15 residues. With 0 bases removed from V and 2 bases from J, the gap between germline ends came to 9 bases. Germline V gives CDR1 MNHEY, CDR2 SVGAGI. The CDR3 is CASSYSGSLTDTQYF. CDR3 coding DNA: TGTGCCAGCAGTTACTCGGGCAGTCTCACAGATACGCAGTATTTT.

The V call is TRBV6-1, the J call TRBJ1-3; no firm D call. CDR3 size: 16 residues. Germline loops: CDR1 MNHNS, CDR2 SASEGT. Trimming left V 5 bases short and J 4 bases short, with 18 bases between. CDR3 sequence reads: CASSRQEVASGNTIYF. CDR3 in DNA: TGTGCCAGCAGTCGCCAGGAGGTCGCGTCCGGAAACACCATATATTTT.

This clonotype has at least ten counts. The gene calls are TRBV12-3 or TRBV12-4 and TRBJ2-1; 9 bases are a match to TRBD2. The CDR3 runs 14 residues. V trimming: 3 bases; J trimming: 9 bases; junction bases outside the gene matches: 6. CDR3 bases: TGTGCCAGCAGTTTGAGGCTAGCGGGGAGTGAGCAGTTCTTC. As protein: CASSLRLAGSEQFF.